This note documents a single TCR beta chain sequence. Which antigen it targets is not known. Per the germline V gene (reference sequence), SEHNR is the CDR1 and FQNEAQ is the CDR2. Taken from cysteine to phenylalanine, the CDR3 has 13 residues. DNA was not recorded. A commercial ELISA kit detecting HCMV-specific IgG in serum was used to determine HCMV serostatus. Ficoll density gradient centrifugation was used to isolate peripheral blood mononuclear cells from blood. These data originate in a study of T cells expressing NK-cell markers (dated by TCRdb to about 2020). Broadly, across the study: In sorted CD3+CD56+NKG2C+, CD3+CD56+NKG2C- and CD3+CD56-NKG2C+ T-cell subsets from several donors, TCR beta-chain repertoires were profiled. Among the eight sequenced donors, seven were HCMV-seropositive and one was HCMV-seronegative. The study sequenced eight donors, all healthy volunteers chosen at random: three men and five women. The libraries were sequenced on Illumina HiSeq 2000/2500, MiSeq or NextSeq, producing 2 x 150 bp reads.

The sequencing machine was an Illumina HiSeq 2000. TCR beta cDNA libraries were made by 5'RACE template switching that added a universal primer site and unique molecular identifiers. cDNA synthesis was primed from the TCR beta constant segment and was followed by two successive PCR amplification steps. Per the source publication's procedure: MIGEC handled demultiplexing of the reads and grouping by UMI, while MiTCR was used to assemble and quantify clonotypes. To remove erroneous sequences, TCR cDNA sequences were retained only when supported by two or more reads. The tcR package was used for downstream repertoire analysis, and clonotypes were matched across fractions by CDR3 nucleotide sequence plus V segment. Antigen specificity was annotated against VDJdb with VDJmatch, allowing one amino acid substitution in CDR3. TCRdb reprocessed the public reads and reports one entry per CDR3 protein sequence, without DNA. The V and J calls reflect TCRdb's pipeline rather than the authors' work. The table of this sample itemizes roughly 390,000 distinct CDR3 sequences. Around 5.3% of the sample rests with the top ten.

What the authors observed across the whole study: Whether the expanded NKG2C-expressing T cell clones were specific for HCMV antigens remained unclear. In more than 5 donors, the dominant CD3+CD56+NKG2C+ clonotypes ranked among the top 10 CD8+ clonotypes, making up roughly 1.0-7.5% of CD8+ T cells. Those dominant clonotypes were again the most abundant among CD3+CD56-NKG2C+ cells in a few donors, at about 28.3-60.1%.

This receptor was identified in a man between 18 and 69 years old in good health. The chain links TRBV7-9 with TRBJ1-4; the D gene TCRdb calls, TRBD1, cannot be checked with no DNA. The sample was blood T cells: a sorted CD56 or NKG2C T cell subset, CD4+ or CD8+ T cells, or bulk PBMC T cells (not recorded which). CDR3 region: CATQQGLGEKLFF. Beyond the CDR3, the reference TRBV7-9 and TRBJ1-4 genes provide the residues; the full variable domain reads: DTGVSQNPRHKITKRGQNVTFRCDPISEHNRLYWYRQTLGQGPEFLTYFQNEAQLEKSRLLSDRFSAERPKGSFSTLEIQRTEQGDSAMYLCATQQGLGEKLFFGSGTQLSVL.